This TCR beta chain was retrieved from a study of cytomegalovirus exposure and HLA in healthy donors. General observations from the study: Most TCR sequences were rare, but some public TCRs occurred in many donors. According to the study, around 150 TCR beta chains were cytomegalovirus-associated.

Of note for this clone: Antigen unknown.

PCR was performed using 60 Vbeta and 13 Jbeta primers. Authors' analysis steps: In a later analysis, of around 80 million unique beta chains, roughly 11 million appeared in at least two donors. Here immunoSEQ multiplex PCR was the method, and the copy in TCRdb shows in-frame clones only, minus some. Clonal size and the V and J genes are those of that table, whereas D and trimming came from the DNA. The sample yields about 100,000 clones, 60% to 75% seen once. The sequencing input was PBMCs. The TCR originated in a woman in her 70s in good health and CMV-seropositive.

The CDR3 DNA is TGTGCCAGCAGCTTAGTAAGCAGGGGAGATACGCAGTATTTT. It is translated as CASSLVSRGDTQYF. This chain joins TRBV7-9 and TRBJ2-3, with D tentatively TRBD1 (6 bases). The germline V gene has CDR1 SEHNR and CDR2 FQNEAQ (reference sequence). The CDR3 covers 14 residues. V was clipped by 1 base and J by 5 bases, with 10 bases between them.